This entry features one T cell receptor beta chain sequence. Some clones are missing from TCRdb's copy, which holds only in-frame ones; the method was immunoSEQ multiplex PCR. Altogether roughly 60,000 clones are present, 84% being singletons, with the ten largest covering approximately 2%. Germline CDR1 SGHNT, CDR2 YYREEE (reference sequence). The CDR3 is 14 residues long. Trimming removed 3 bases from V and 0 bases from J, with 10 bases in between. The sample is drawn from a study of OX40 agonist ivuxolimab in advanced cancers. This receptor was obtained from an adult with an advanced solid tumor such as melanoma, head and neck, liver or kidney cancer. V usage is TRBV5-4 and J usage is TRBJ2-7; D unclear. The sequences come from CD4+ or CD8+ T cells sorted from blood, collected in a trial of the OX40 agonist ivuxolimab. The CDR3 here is CASSYNHPSYEQYF. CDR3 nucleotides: TGTGCCAGCAGCTACAATCATCCCTCCTACGAGCAGTACTTC.